The following is a T cell receptor beta chain sequence with its context. Its antigen remains unknown. The data stem from a study of regulatory T cells in long-lasting Graves disease. CDR3 regions were amplified by Arm-PCR using iRepertoire HTBI primers to build TCR beta libraries. TCRdb analysed the multiplex PCR reads with MiXCR anew, one entry per CDR3 protein. The sample records hundreds of thousands of distinct CDR3 sequences, 15% to 20% being singletons. The time point is: persistent/refractory GD, antithyroid drugs over 5 years with positive TRAb. The TCR library was prepared using RNA isolated from PBMCs. Patients were from an endocrinology department in Xi'an, China. The germline CDR1 and CDR2 sequences are DFQATT and SNEGSKA (reference sequence). The V end was cut by 6 bases, the J end by 4 bases, with 13 bases between. There are 12 residues in the CDR3. Study-wide results and limits: Favoring TRBV28, TRBJ1-2 and TRBJ2-5 was a feature seen in persistent disease.

The clonotype was recovered from a female donor with Graves disease. The chain uses TRBV20-1 and TRBJ2-7, with TRBD2 as a possible D gene (6 bases). The sample consisted of peripheral blood mononuclear cells (PBMCs), taken when the disease was refractory, from a patient treated with antithyroid drugs. The CDR3 loop is CSALPAGYEQYF. The CDR3 nucleotides read TGCAGTGCCCTCCCGGCGGGGTACGAGCAGTACTTC.